Presented here are 22 T cell receptor beta chains from one specimen sequenced in a study of shared clonotypes between healthy human individuals. Sequencing was performed with immunoSEQ multiplex PCR; in TCRdb, only in-frame clones are kept and a portion is missing. The sample carries roughly 2.2 million clones, 80% to 95% recorded once. The sequencing input was naive CD4+ T cells from PBMCs. The subset here: CD45RA+ positively selected. All receptors derive from a man younger than 35 in good health. Some clones in this sample may be carry-over from other donors' samples.

This clone was detected once. The V call is TRBV2, the J call TRBJ1-5; D might be TRBD1 (5 bases). The germline CDR1 and CDR2 sequences are SNHLY and FYNNEI. This CDR3 has 19 residues. V lost 0 bases and J 0 bases, leaving 18 bases between the germline ends. CDR3 in DNA: TGTGCCAGCAGTGAAGCTGCCTGGGGGGGATCCGCTAGCAATCAGCCCCAGCATTTT. It encodes CASSEAAWGGSASNQPQHF.

This clone has only one observation. The chain recombines TRBV7-8 with TRBJ2-1; the D gene is possibly TRBD2 (6 bases). This CDR3 contains 15 residues. Germline values: CDR1 SGHVS, CDR2 FQNEAQ. Trimming cost V 3 bases and J 4 bases, with 13 bases left between them. The CDR3 loop reads CASSFVRGDYNEQFF. DNA of the CDR3: TGTGCCAGCAGCTTCGTCCGCGGGGATTACAATGAGCAGTTCTTC.

The chain recombines TRBV27 with TRBJ1-4, with D possibly being TRBD1 (5 bases). CDR1 is MNHEY and CDR2 is SMNVEV in the germline V gene (reference sequence). V lost 4 bases and J 12 bases, leaving 15 bases between the germline ends. The CDR3 totals 13 residues. CDR3 residues: CASSSPGGIELFF. CDR3 nucleotide sequence: TGTGCCAGCAGTTCTCCTGGGGGGATAGAACTGTTTTTT.

This chain uses TRBV7-2 with TRBJ2-7, with 7 positions matching TRBD1. Per germline, CDR1 SGHTA and CDR2 FQGNSA. The CDR3 sequence is 14 residues long. V gave up 1 base and J gave up 7 bases; unmatched junction bases: 7. CDR3 in amino acids: CASSLVGGEWEQYF. In DNA form, the CDR3 reads TGTGCCAGCAGCTTAGTAGGGGGCGAGTGGGAGCAGTACTTC.

The rearrangement joins TRBV19 to TRBJ1-2; possible D gene TRBD1, 5 bases. CDR3 length: 13 residues. Between the trimmed V and J ends, which lost 2 bases and 8 bases, there was a span of 12 bases. In germline, CDR1 is LNHDA, CDR2 SQIVND (reference sequence). The CDR3 bases are TGTGCCAGTAGTATAATTGGGGGGGACGGCTACACCTTC. The encoded protein is CASSIIGGDGYTF.

The gene calls are TRBV4-2 and TRBJ2-3; perhaps TRBD2 as D (6 bases). The V gene lost 4 bases and the J gene lost 5 bases, with 16 bases spanning the gap. CDR1 is LGHNA, CDR2 YNFKEQ, per germline. The CDR3 is made up of 15 amino acids. CDR3 region: CASSPGLQGIDTQYF. The CDR3 coding sequence is TGTGCCAGCAGCCCGGGACTTCAAGGGATAGATACGCAGTATTTT.

This chain uses TRBV19 with TRBJ1-5, with a possible D match to TRBD1 (6 bases). The CDR3 is 16 residues long. Germline CDR1 and CDR2: LNHDA and SQIVND (reference sequence). Trimming cost V 3 bases and J 3 bases, with 15 bases left between them. The CDR3 spells CASSIRPGQNNQPQHF. In nucleotides, the CDR3 is TGTGCCAGTAGTATCCGCCCTGGACAGAACAATCAGCCCCAGCATTTT.

This clone has only one observation. The chain couples TRBV25-1 to TRBJ2-5; D remains ambiguous. The V gene lost 6 bases and the J gene lost 1 base, with 3 bases spanning the gap. From germline, CDR1 is MGHDK and CDR2 SYGVNS. The CDR3 covers 11 residues. The CDR3 nucleotides are TGTGCCAGCAGCATCCAAGAGACCCAGTACTTC. This sequence encodes CASSIQETQYF.

The V and J genes are TRBV7-2 and TRBJ1-1; D call uncertain. CDR3 size: 13 residues. Deletions cut 5 bases from V and 2 bases from J, with 9 bases between. Germline-derived CDR1 and CDR2 are SGHTA and FQGNSA. DNA of the CDR3: TGTGCCAGCAGCAGGGTGTCAAACACTGAAGCTTTCTTT. This translates into CASSRVSNTEAFF.

V gene TRBV19 combines with J gene TRBJ1-5, with D possibly being TRBD1 (6 bases). The CDR3 has 14 amino acids. Deletions cut 7 bases from V and 3 bases from J, with 13 bases between. The germline CDR1 and CDR2 sequences are LNHDA and SQIVND (reference sequence). In DNA form, the CDR3 reads TGTGCCAGTACTTTGGACAGCTACAATCAGCCCCAGCATTTT. Translating it yields CASTLDSYNQPQHF. Looking up the rest from reference TRBV19 and TRBJ1-5 gives the full variable domain: DGGITQSPKYLFRKEGQNVTLSCEQNLNHDAMYWYRQDPGQGLRLIYYSQIVNDFQKGDIAEGYSVSREKKESFPLTVTSAQKNPTAFYLCASTLDSYNQPQHFGDGTRLSIL.

V is TRBV28 and J is TRBJ2-1; 8 positions agree with TRBD2. J gave up 2 bases and V 4 bases, and 13 bases lay outside the gene matches. The CDR3 is 18 residues long. CDR1 is MDHEN and CDR2 is SYDVKM in the germline V gene. In nucleotides, the CDR3 is TGTGCCAGCAGTTCCTGGGTCTCGAGCGGGAGACCCTACAATGAGCAGTTCTTC. The encoded protein is CASSSWVSSGRPYNEQFF.

The V and J genes are TRBV19 and TRBJ2-4, with D perhaps matching TRBD1 (6 bases). The CDR3 consists of 15 residues. V lost 5 bases and J lost 10, with 21 bases in between. CDR1 LNHDA and CDR2 SQIVND come from the germline V gene (reference sequence). CDR3 nucleotides: TGTGCCAGTAGTGACGGACAGAAGCTCCTAAAAATTCAGTACTTC. Translating it yields CASSDGQKLLKIQYF.

This clone was observed a single time. This rearrangement joins TRBV6-6 to TRBJ2-7; D gene ambiguous. Germline V gene sequence: CDR1 MNHNY, CDR2 SVGAGI (reference sequence). The V end lost 6 bases, the J end lost 2 bases, and 11 bases lay between the germline ends. The CDR3 contains 13 residues. CDR3 nucleotides: TGTGCCAGCAGCCTCTTCGAGACCTACGAGCAGTACTTC. Encoded protein: CASSLFETYEQYF.

The chain uses TRBV19 and TRBJ2-7; D ambiguous. CDR3 length: 12 amino acids. Trimming left V 5 bases short and J 2 bases short, with 7 bases between. The germline gives CDR1 LNHDA, CDR2 SQIVND (reference sequence). CDR3 nucleotide sequence: TGTGCCAGTAGTTCCCCCGCCTACGAGCAGTACTTC. Encoded protein: CASSSPAYEQYF.

This clone occurred once. The J gene is TRBJ2-7, the V gene TRBV28; D unclear. The CDR3 runs to 15 residues. Looked up from germline, CDR1 is MDHEN and CDR2 is SYDVKM. V dropped 7 bases and J dropped 0 bases, with 16 bases sitting between them. The DNA of the CDR3 is TGTGCCAGCAACTCCCCCCGGACGTACTCCTACGAGCAGTACTTC. Translation: CASNSPRTYSYEQYF.

In this sample, this clone turned up once. V and J are TRBV6-9 and TRBJ2-7; possibly TRBD2 for D (5 bases). Per germline, CDR1 MNHGY and CDR2 SVAAGI. This CDR3 contains 15 residues. V was clipped by 6 bases and J by 0 bases, with 15 bases between them. CDR3 bases: TGTGCCAGCAGAAAACGGGATTTAGGCTCCTACGAGCAGTACTTC. It codes for CASRKRDLGSYEQYF.

The gene calls are TRBV7-2 and TRBJ2-3, with TRBD2 matching over 8 bases. Per the germline V gene, CDR1 is SGHTA and CDR2 is FQGNSA. The CDR3 extends over 14 amino acids. V dropped 0 bases and J dropped 10; count of bases not matched to a gene: 6. DNA of the CDR3: TGTGCCAGCAGCTTAGCCCCGGGGGGGGGAGCGCAGTATTTT. Its translation: CASSLAPGGGAQYF.

This chain joins TRBV5-1 and TRBJ1-4; TRBD1 matches at 8 bases. V gave up 4 bases and J gave up 4 bases; unmatched junction bases: 12. The CDR3 extends over 17 amino acids. Germline V gene lookup returns CDR1 SGHRS and CDR2 YFSETQ. The CDR3 reads CASSPQGQGRGNEKLFF. DNA of the CDR3: TGCGCCAGCAGCCCCCAAGGACAGGGTCGGGGTAATGAAAAACTGTTTTTT.

This chain connects TRBV19 to TRBJ1-1; D is unclear. The germline gives CDR1 LNHDA, CDR2 SQIVND (reference sequence). Trimming left V 2 bases short and J 8 bases short, with 9 bases between. The length of the CDR3 is 12 residues. The CDR3 here is CASSINPLEAFF. DNA for the CDR3: TGTGCCAGTAGTATAAACCCGCTGGAAGCTTTCTTT. The full variable domain, rest sourced from reference TRBV19 and TRBJ1-1, is DGGITQSPKYLFRKEGQNVTLSCEQNLNHDAMYWYRQDPGQGLRLIYYSQIVNDFQKGDIAEGYSVSREKKESFPLTVTSAQKNPTAFYLCASSINPLEAFFGQGTRLTVV.

The chain employs TRBV2 and TRBJ2-3; D might be TRBD1 (5 bases). CDR1 is SNHLY and CDR2 is FYNNEI in the germline V gene. The CDR3 totals 11 residues. V was shortened by 7 bases and J by 5 bases, with 7 bases between the two germline ends. CDR3 DNA sequence: TGTGCCAGCAAAAGGGGAGATACGCAGTATTTT. Its protein product is CASKRGDTQYF. The variable domain in full, with the rest retrieved from reference TRBV2 and TRBJ2-3, is EPEVTQTPSHQVTQMGQEVILRCVPISNHLYFYWYRQILGQKVEFLVSFYNNEISEKSEIFDDQFSVERPDGSNFTLKIRSTKLEDSAMYFCASKRGDTQYFGPGTRLTVL.

Worth noting for this clone: Other nucleotide sequences from this sample produce the same CDR3. J is TRBJ1-2 and V is TRBV28; weak D call: TRBD1 (5 bases). From germline, CDR1 is MDHEN and CDR2 SYDVKM. CDR3 length equals 12 residues. Trimming left V 5 bases short and J 3 bases short, with 7 bases between. CDR3 nucleotides: TGTGCCAGCAGTGGGACGTACTATGGCTACACCTTC. This sequence encodes CASSGTYYGYTF.

Notes on this clone: Within the sample, other DNA sequences also encode this same CDR3. This rearrangement joins TRBV18 to TRBJ1-2; D is perhaps TRBD1 (5 bases). Deletions cut 3 bases from V and 2 bases from J, with 7 bases between. The CDR3 has 13 residues. Per the germline V gene, CDR1 is KGHSH and CDR2 is LQKENI. The CDR3 sequence is CASSPDSNYGYTF. The CDR3 region has the DNA TGTGCCAGCTCACCCGACAGCAACTATGGCTACACCTTC. The full variable domain, completed using reference TRBV18 and TRBJ1-2, is NAGVMQNPRHLVRRRGQEARLRCSPMKGHSHVYWYRQLPEEGLKFMVYLQKENIIDESGMPKERFSAEFPKEGPSILRIQQVVRGDSAAYFCASSPDSNYGYTFGSGTRLTVV.